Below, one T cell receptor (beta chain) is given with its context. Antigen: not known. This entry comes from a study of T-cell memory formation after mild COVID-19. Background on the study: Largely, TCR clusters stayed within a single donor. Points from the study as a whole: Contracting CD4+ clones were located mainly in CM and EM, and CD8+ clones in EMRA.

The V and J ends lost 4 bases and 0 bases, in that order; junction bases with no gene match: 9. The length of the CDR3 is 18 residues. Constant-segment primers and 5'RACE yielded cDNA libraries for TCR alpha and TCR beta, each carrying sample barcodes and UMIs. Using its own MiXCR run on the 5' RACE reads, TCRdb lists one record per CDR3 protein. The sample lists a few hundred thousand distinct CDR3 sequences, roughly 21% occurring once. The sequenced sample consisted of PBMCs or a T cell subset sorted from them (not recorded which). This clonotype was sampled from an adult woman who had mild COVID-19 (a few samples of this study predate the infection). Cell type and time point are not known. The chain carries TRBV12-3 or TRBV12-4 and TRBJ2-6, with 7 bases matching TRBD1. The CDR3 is CASSSGQPSISGANVLTF. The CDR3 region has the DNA TGTGCCAGCAGTTCGGGACAGCCCAGCATCTCTGGGGCCAACGTCCTGACTTTC.